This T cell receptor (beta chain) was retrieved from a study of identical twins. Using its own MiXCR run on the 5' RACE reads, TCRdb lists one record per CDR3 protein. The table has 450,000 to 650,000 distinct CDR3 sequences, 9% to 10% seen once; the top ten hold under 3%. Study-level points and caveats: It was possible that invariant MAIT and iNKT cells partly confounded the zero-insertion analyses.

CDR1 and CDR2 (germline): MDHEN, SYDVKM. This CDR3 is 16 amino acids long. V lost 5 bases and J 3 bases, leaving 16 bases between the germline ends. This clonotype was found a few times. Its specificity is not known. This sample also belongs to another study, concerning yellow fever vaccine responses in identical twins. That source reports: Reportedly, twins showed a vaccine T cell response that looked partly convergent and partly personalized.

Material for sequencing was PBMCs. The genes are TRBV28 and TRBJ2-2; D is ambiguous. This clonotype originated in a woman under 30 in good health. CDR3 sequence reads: CASSPPRLFDTGELFF. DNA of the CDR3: TGTGCCAGCAGTCCCCCCAGGTTGTTCGACACCGGGGAGCTGTTTTTT.